This T cell receptor beta chain was retrieved from a study of Graves' ophthalmopathy and Graves' hyperthyroidism. For the study at large: The stable label applied to hyperthyroidism with no ophthalmopathy within 18 months of follow-up. Whole-study findings and limits: Discriminating ophthalmopathy from stable hyperthyroidism, a 13-signature model attained a sensitivity of 85% to 90% and a specificity of just under 84%.

A few counts support this clonotype. Its antigen is undetermined. Each diagnosis was determined on the basis of clinical symptoms, serum thyroxine, TRAb, thyroid ultrasound and orbital computed tomography. RNA transcripts were the template, and TCR beta CDR3 regions were amplified from them. First-round RT-PCR employed HTBI primers, with a second-round multiplex PCR after it. TCRdb called the multiplex PCR reads again in MiXCR, with one record for every CDR3 protein. The sample has about 550,000 distinct CDR3 sequences, about 40% seen once; the top ten hold roughly 4%. This CDR3 region has 11 residues. Germline-derived CDR1 and CDR2 are LGHDT and YNNKEL (reference sequence). V was trimmed by 0 bases and J by 7 bases, leaving 3 bases between them.

Material for sequencing was peripheral blood or thyroid tissue (not recorded which). The genes are TRBV3-1 and TRBJ1-2; D remains ambiguous. This clonotype originated in an adult man with Graves' hyperthyroidism. The CDR3 reads CASSQDSGYTF. CDR3 sequence (DNA): TGTGCCAGCAGCCAAGATTCTGGCTACACCTTC.